What follows describes a single T cell receptor (beta chain). Germline assignment: CDR1 SGHTS and CDR2 YDEGEE. The J segment lost 8 bases and the V segment lost 8 bases, leaving 9 bases of the junction unmatched. There are 14 residues in the CDR3. Reverse transcription of roughly 0.5 to 1 ug RNA was performed with random hexamers. Across 54 Vbeta and 13 Jbeta, TCR beta CDR3 was amplified with immunoSEQ multiplex PCR. TCRdb re-called the immunoSEQ multiplex PCR reads with MiXCR, one entry per CDR3 protein. The profile shows 250,000 to 300,000 distinct CDR3 sequences, roughly 81% of them singletons. This specimen belongs to a study of CD8 T cells in Susac syndrome. Sequencing targeted TCR beta in blood CD8+ and CD4+ T cells. The multiple sclerosis control cohort comprised treatment-naive individuals presenting with stable or active relapsing-remitting disease. Negative isolation yielded the CD8+ and CD4+ T cells, while FACS enriched the TEMRA cells.

This receptor was obtained from a human donor with multiple sclerosis. V and J are TRBV5-8 and TRBJ2-1; 11 bases match TRBD2. Sequencing was performed on CD8+ T cells from PBMCs. The CDR3 spells CASSSGRWSDEQFF. Here the CDR3 DNA reads TGTGCCAGTTCTAGCGGGAGGTGGTCAGATGAGCAGTTCTTC.